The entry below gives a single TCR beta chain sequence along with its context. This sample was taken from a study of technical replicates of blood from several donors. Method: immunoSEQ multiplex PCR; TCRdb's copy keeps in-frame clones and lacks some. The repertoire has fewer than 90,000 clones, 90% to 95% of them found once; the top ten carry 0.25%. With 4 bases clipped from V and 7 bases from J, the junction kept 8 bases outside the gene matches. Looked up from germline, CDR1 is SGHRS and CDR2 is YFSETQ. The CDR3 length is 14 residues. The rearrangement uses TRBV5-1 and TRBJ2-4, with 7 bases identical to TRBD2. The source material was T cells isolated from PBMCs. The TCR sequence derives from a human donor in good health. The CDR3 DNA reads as TGCGCCAGCAGCGGCCGGGGGGATAAGAACATTCAGTACTTC. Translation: CASSGRGDKNIQYF.